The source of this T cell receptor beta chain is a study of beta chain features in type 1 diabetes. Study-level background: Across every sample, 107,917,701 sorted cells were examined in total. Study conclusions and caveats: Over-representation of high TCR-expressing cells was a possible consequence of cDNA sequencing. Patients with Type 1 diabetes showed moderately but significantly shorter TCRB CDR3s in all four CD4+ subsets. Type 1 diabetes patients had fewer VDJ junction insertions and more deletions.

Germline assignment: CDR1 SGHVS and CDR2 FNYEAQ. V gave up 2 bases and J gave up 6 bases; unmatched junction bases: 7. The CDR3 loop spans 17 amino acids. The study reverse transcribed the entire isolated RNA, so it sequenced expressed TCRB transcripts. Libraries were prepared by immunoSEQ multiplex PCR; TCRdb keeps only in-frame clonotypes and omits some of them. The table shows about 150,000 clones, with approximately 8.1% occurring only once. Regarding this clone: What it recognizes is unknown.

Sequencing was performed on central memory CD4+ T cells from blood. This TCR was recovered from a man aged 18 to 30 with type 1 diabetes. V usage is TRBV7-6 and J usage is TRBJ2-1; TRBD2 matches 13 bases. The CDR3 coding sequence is TGTGCCAGCAGCTTAAGCTCTGGGACTAGCGGGACCAATGAGCAGTTCTTC. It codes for CASSLSSGTSGTNEQFF.